A single sample is the source of the 20 T cell receptor beta chains below, sequenced in a study of T cell responses to AZD1222 COVID-19 vaccine. Sequenced by immunoSEQ multiplex PCR; TCRdb stores in-frame clones only, minus some. In the table there are roughly 180,000 clones, approximately 90% of which are singletons. Sequencing used peripheral blood, obtained 28 days after the second AZD1222 dose. These receptors were taken from an adult who received the AZD1222 COVID-19 vaccine.

The J gene is TRBJ2-1, the V gene TRBV3-1 (or the pseudogene TRBV3-2), with 10 positions matching TRBD2. Trimming at V came to 1 base and at J to 3 bases, leaving 9 bases not matched to a gene. The germline CDR1 and CDR2 sequences are LGHDT and YNNKEL (reference sequence). The CDR3 consists of 18 residues. CDR3: CASSQGYSGRGLYNEQFF. As DNA, the CDR3 is TGTGCCAGCAGCCAAGGGTACAGCGGGAGGGGCCTCTACAATGAGCAGTTCTTC.

On this clone itself: Compared with germline, one end of the junction differs, possibly owing to a read error. The CDR3 nucleotides are TGTGCCATCAGTGAAGGATGGCAGAGACACTTC. It encodes CAISEGWQRHF. The chain combines TRBV10-3 with TRBJ1-2, with D uncertain. Germline V gene lookup returns CDR1 ENHRY and CDR2 SYGVKD. CDR3 size: 11 residues.

The chain has TRBV10-2 and TRBJ2-6, with 9 nucleotides matching TRBD2. Germline assignment: CDR1 WSHSY and CDR2 SAAADI. This CDR3 comprises 17 residues. The CDR3 sequence is CPPCHPAGGAGANVLTF. The CDR3 nucleotides read TGCCCCCCCTGCCACCCCGCGGGGGGGGCTGGGGCCAACGTCCTGACTTTC.

This clone has only one observation. CDR3 region: CASSPRAGGETQYF. The CDR3 DNA follows: TGTGCCAGCTCACCAAGGGCAGGAGGAGAGACCCAGTACTTC. The chain joins TRBV18 to TRBJ2-5; D is possibly TRBD2 (5 bases). Germline assignment: CDR1 KGHSH and CDR2 LQKENI. The CDR3 totals 14 residues. Trimming left V 2 bases short and J 4 bases short, with 11 bases between. Looking up the rest from reference TRBV18 and TRBJ2-5 gives the full variable domain: NAGVMQNPRHLVRRRGQEARLRCSPMKGHSHVYWYRQLPEEGLKFMVYLQKENIIDESGMPKERFSAEFPKEGPSILRIQQVVRGDSAAYFCASSPRAGGETQYFGPGTRLLVL.

This chain uses TRBV6-1 with TRBJ2-3; D is undetermined. The CDR3 sequence is 12 residues long. Looked up from germline, CDR1 is MNHNS and CDR2 is SASEGT. V dropped 3 bases and J dropped 7 bases, with 8 bases sitting between them. The CDR3 reads CASSEKGYTQYF. The CDR3 DNA reads TGTGCCAGCAGTGAGAAGGGTTATACGCAGTATTTT.

The CDR3 sequence is CASSEGQGRTEAFF. CDR3 in DNA: TGTGCCAGCAGTGAGGGACAGGGGCGGACTGAAGCTTTCTTT. V and J are TRBV6-1 and TRBJ1-1; TRBD1 matches 10 bases. Germline assignment: CDR1 MNHNS and CDR2 SASEGT. The CDR3 is made up of 14 amino acids. The V gene end was trimmed by 3 bases and the J gene end by 5 bases; junction bases not matched to a gene: 3.

This chain links TRBV5-1 with TRBJ2-3, with 8 positions matching TRBD1. The length of the CDR3 is 17 residues. V dropped 2 bases and J dropped 0; count of bases not matched to a gene: 8. Looked up from germline, CDR1 is SGHRS and CDR2 is YFSETQ. Here the CDR3 reads CASSLIQGAVSTDTQYF. Written as DNA, the CDR3 is TGCGCCAGCAGCTTAATTCAGGGGGCGGTCAGCACAGATACGCAGTATTTT.

V gene TRBV5-8 combines with J gene TRBJ2-4; possible D gene TRBD2, 6 bases. This CDR3 is built from 14 residues. Germline V gene lookup returns CDR1 SGHTS and CDR2 YDEGEE. The germline V and J ends were trimmed by 0 bases and 7 bases, with 11 bases remaining between them. The CDR3 sequence: CASSLVREVNIQYF. The CDR3 DNA is TGTGCCAGCAGCTTGGTCAGGGAGGTGAACATTCAGTACTTC.

The V and J genes are TRBV5-1 and TRBJ2-1, with D perhaps TRBD2 (5 bases). V dropped 0 bases and J dropped 0 bases, with 16 bases sitting between them. The CDR3 consists of 18 residues. Germline loops: CDR1 SGHRS, CDR2 YFSETQ. The CDR3 bases are TGCGCCAGCAGCTTGGACCCCCCGAATGGACTCTCCTACAATGAGCAGTTCTTC. Protein product: CASSLDPPNGLSYNEQFF.

This rearrangement joins TRBV19 to TRBJ2-1, with D possibly TRBD1 on 5 matching bases. V was shortened by 1 base and J by 6 bases, with 13 bases between the two germline ends. Germline V lookup: CDR1 LNHDA, CDR2 SQIVND (reference sequence). The CDR3 totals 15 residues. CDR3 DNA sequence: TGTGCCAGTAGTATAGTGGCAGGGTCCGGCAATGAGCAGTTCTTC. Translation gives CASSIVAGSGNEQFF.

This clone occurred once. The chain carries TRBV20-1 and TRBJ2-5; 12 positions match TRBD1. Losses at the gene ends were 3 bases for V and 5 bases for J; bases not matched to a gene: 10. The germline V gene encodes CDR1 DFQATT and CDR2 SNEGSKA (reference sequence). This CDR3 has 16 residues. The CDR3: CSASSPGQGARETQYF. The CDR3 DNA reads TGCAGTGCTAGTTCCCCGGGACAGGGGGCGCGGGAGACCCAGTACTTC.

This chain joins TRBV7-9 and TRBJ2-5, with D uncertain. Trimming took 1 base from V and 4 from J, leaving 10 bases between them. CDR3 length equals 14 residues. CDR1 SEHNR and CDR2 FQNEAQ come from the germline V gene (reference sequence). The CDR3 reads CASSLVGPSETQYF. In nucleotides, the CDR3 is TGTGCCAGCAGCTTAGTCGGGCCGTCAGAGACCCAGTACTTC.

The CDR3 protein is CASSPTPGNSGNTIYF. DNA for the CDR3: TGTGCCAGCAGCCCGACCCCAGGGAACTCTGGAAACACCATATATTTT. V gene TRBV5-6 combines with J gene TRBJ1-3, with D perhaps TRBD1 (5 bases). V was cut by 4 bases and J by 0 bases, with 14 bases left in between. CDR1 is SGHDT, CDR2 YYEEEE, per germline. The CDR3 has 16 residues.

The chain has TRBV18 and TRBJ1-5, with a weak D call TRBD1 (5 bases). Germline lookup yields CDR1 KGHSH and CDR2 LQKENI. CDR3 size: 14 residues. The V and J ends lost 2 bases and 4 bases respectively, with 9 bases between them. The CDR3 loop reads CASSPDWGNQPQHF. The DNA of the CDR3 is TGTGCCAGCTCACCAGATTGGGGGAATCAGCCCCAGCATTTT.

The chain employs TRBV11-1 and TRBJ2-7, with unresolved D. Trimming took 0 bases from V and 1 from J, leaving 7 bases between them. Germline V gives CDR1 SGHAT, CDR2 FQDESV (reference sequence). CDR3 length: 14 amino acids. The CDR3: CASSLAWQSYEQYF. DNA for the CDR3: TGTGCCAGCAGCTTAGCGTGGCAGTCCTACGAGCAGTACTTC.

The rearrangement joins TRBV5-4 to TRBJ2-5; D ambiguous. Trimming removed 2 bases from V and 2 bases from J, with 10 bases in between. This CDR3 has 14 residues. Germline-derived CDR1 and CDR2 are SGHNT and YYREEE (reference sequence). Here the CDR3 DNA reads TGTGCCAGCAGCTTTCCGGGCATACAAGAGACCCAGTACTTC. It specifies CASSFPGIQETQYF.

CDR3 in amino acids: CASRRTGELFF. CDR3 bases: TGTGCCAGCAGAAGAACCGGGGAGCTGTTTTTT. The gene calls are TRBV3-1 (or the pseudogene TRBV3-2) and TRBJ2-2; D uncertain. Germline V gene data show CDR1 as LGHDT and CDR2 as YNNKEL (reference sequence). Trimming left V 6 bases short and J 5 bases short, with 4 bases between. The CDR3 is made up of 11 amino acids.

The rearrangement joins TRBV12-3 or TRBV12-4 to TRBJ1-3, with a tentative D call TRBD1 (6 bases). The CDR3 length is 13 residues. Trimming left V 8 bases short and J 2 bases short, with 10 bases between. The chain's CDR3 is CASLWGPGNTIYF. CDR3 DNA: TGTGCCAGCCTCTGGGGGCCTGGAAACACCATATATTTT.

This clone has just one count. The rearrangement uses TRBV11-2 and TRBJ1-1; D remains unclear. Germline CDR1 and CDR2: SGHAT and FQNNGV. V lost 4 bases and J 0 bases, leaving 9 bases between the germline ends. The CDR3 runs to 14 residues. This CDR3 reads CASSSSGLNTEAFF. The DNA for the CDR3 is TGTGCCAGCAGCTCCTCAGGTTTGAACACTGAAGCTTTCTTT.

V usage is TRBV25-1 and J usage is TRBJ1-4; 8 bases line up with TRBD1. CDR1 and CDR2 from the germline V gene are MGHDK and SYGVNS. This CDR3 comprises 16 residues. The ends lost 6 bases at V and 2 bases at J; junction bases unmatched: 8. CDR3 sequence (DNA): TGTGCCAGCAGGGCTGACAGGGGCAAGACTAATGAAAAACTGTTTTTT. Translation gives CASRADRGKTNEKLFF.